This T cell receptor beta chain came from a study of long-term antiretroviral therapy in people with HIV. Sequencing relied on immunoSEQ assay v3.0, run at survey level. Sequencing was performed with immunoSEQ multiplex PCR; in TCRdb, only in-frame clones are kept and a portion is missing. Of over 20,000 clones listed, 84% were seen once; the top ten hold roughly 19%. Material: unsorted PBMCs, obtained 0.1 years before starting antiretroviral therapy. The receptor was isolated from a man younger than 35 with HIV.

CDR3 in amino acids: CASSVGQGDGYTF. The CDR3 region has the DNA TGTGCCAGCAGCGTGGGACAGGGCGACGGCTACACCTTC. This rearrangement joins TRBV9 to TRBJ1-2, with 9 bases that match TRBD1. This CDR3 region has 13 residues. The V gene end was trimmed by 2 bases and the J gene end by 8 bases; junction bases not matched to a gene: 4. The germline CDR1 and CDR2 sequences are SGDLS and YYNGEE.